The 27 T cell receptor beta chains below were found in one sample sequenced in a study of human thymus T cells (dated by TCRdb to about 2020). Libraries were prepared through the immunoSEQ multiplex PCR assay. Drawn from immuneACCESS, this table holds only the in-frame rearrangements with V and J called that TCRdb kept. Clones are partly lost; checked studies trace under half to an unresolved V gene and leave the rest unexplained. Counted in this sample were some 130,000 clones; around 94% of them appeared once. Jointly, the top ten make up roughly 0.024% of the sample. The thymus tissue came from surgical resects taken out during corrective cardiac surgery. Material for sequencing was thymus tissue. All receptors come from a boy less than two years old with a congenital heart defect but otherwise immunologically healthy.

The chain uses TRBV2 and TRBJ1-2; D is possibly TRBD1 (6 bases). The CDR3 length is 14 residues. The ends were cut back, 3 bases at V and 4 bases at J, with 12 bases in the middle. Germline V gives CDR1 SNHLY, CDR2 FYNNEI. The CDR3 region has the DNA TGTGCCAGCAGTGATCCCACAGGGCCCTATGGCTACACCTTC. As protein: CASSDPTGPYGYTF.

The rearrangement joins TRBV4-2 to TRBJ2-1; TRBD2 agrees at 11 bases. V lost 4 bases to trimming and J lost 4 bases; unmatched junction nucleotides: 9. Germline loops: CDR1 LGHNA, CDR2 YNFKEQ. CDR3 length: 17 amino acids. CDR3 sequence: CASSRGTSGGPYNEQFF. CDR3 coding DNA: TGTGCCAGCAGCCGGGGCACTAGCGGGGGCCCATACAATGAGCAGTTCTTC.

The V call is TRBV29-1, the J call TRBJ1-3; TRBD1 matches at 10 bases. With V trimmed by 4 bases and J by 3 bases, 3 bases remained unmatched. The CDR3 covers 14 residues. From germline, CDR1 is SQVTM and CDR2 ANQGSEA. CDR3 residues: CSVGDRGFGNTIYF. The CDR3 DNA reads TGCAGCGTTGGGGACAGGGGATTTGGAAACACCATATATTTT. Filled out from reference TRBV29-1 and TRBJ1-3, the complete variable domain reads SAVISQKPSRDICQRGTSLTIQCQVDSQVTMMFWYRQQPGQSLTLIATANQGSEATYESGFVIDKFPISRPNLTFSTLTVSNMSPEDSSIYLCSVGDRGFGNTIYFGEGSWLTVV.

Regarding this clone: This sample includes further DNA sequences coding for the same CDR3. V usage is TRBV6-5 and J usage is TRBJ1-3, with D maybe TRBD1 (6 bases). Trimming stripped 2 bases from V and 0 bases from J, with 8 bases between. The CDR3 totals 15 residues. From germline, CDR1 is MNHEY and CDR2 SVGAGI. In nucleotides, the CDR3 is TGTGCCAGCAGTTACGGAGGGGGCTCTGGAAACACCATATATTTT. Translating gives CASSYGGGSGNTIYF.

The gene calls are TRBV5-1 and TRBJ2-7, with 7 bases aligning to TRBD1. In germline, CDR1 is SGHRS, CDR2 YFSETQ. The CDR3 has 13 residues. J was trimmed by 7 bases and V by 4 bases; bases with no gene match: 8. CDR3 protein: CASSRSQGDEQYF. The CDR3 bases are TGCGCCAGCAGCCGATCCCAGGGGGATGAGCAGTACTTC.

The gene calls are TRBV19 and TRBJ2-5, with 7 bases fitting TRBD1. CDR3 length: 14 residues. The V segment lost 4 bases and the J segment 5 bases; nucleotides outside the gene matches: 7. Germline loops: CDR1 LNHDA, CDR2 SQIVND (reference sequence). DNA for the CDR3: TGTGCCAGTAGTAGCCGTAGGGGGCGGGAGACCCAGTACTTC. Protein sequence: CASSSRRGRETQYF.

The chain carries TRBV19 and TRBJ2-6; the D is unclear. This CDR3 has 15 residues. CDR1 and CDR2 from the germline V gene are LNHDA and SQIVND (reference sequence). V lost 2 bases and J 2 bases, leaving 7 bases between the germline ends. The DNA of the CDR3 is TGTGCCAGTAGTATACAACAGCCTGGGGCCAACGTCCTGACTTTC. It is translated as CASSIQQPGANVLTF.

V gene TRBV28 combines with J gene TRBJ2-1; tentative D call: TRBD2 (7 bases). Trimming stripped 10 bases from V and 1 base from J, with 17 bases between. The CDR3 runs 15 residues. Per the germline V gene, CDR1 is MDHEN and CDR2 is SYDVKM. The CDR3 nucleotides are TGTGCCACCTCAAGGGGGGGGGAGTCCTACAATGAGCAGTTCTTC. Its translation is CATSRGGESYNEQFF.

This rearrangement joins TRBV30 to TRBJ1-2; 10 bases map to TRBD1. Germline loops: CDR1 GTSNPN, CDR2 SVGIG (reference sequence). This CDR3 has 18 amino acids. V lost 0 bases and J lost 7; bases outside the gene matches: 17. The CDR3 loop is CAWSVATGGADKTSGYTF. CDR3 in DNA: TGTGCCTGGAGTGTAGCGACAGGGGGCGCGGATAAAACTAGTGGCTACACCTTC. The full variable domain, in which reference TRBV30 and TRBJ1-2 provide the parts outside the CDR3, is SQTIHQWPATLVQPVGSPLSLECTVEGTSNPNLYWYRQAAGRGLQLLFYSVGIGQISSEVPQNLSASRPQDRQFILSSKKLLLSDSGFYLCAWSVATGGADKTSGYTFGSGTRLTVV.

There are a few counts of this clone. J is TRBJ2-1 and V is TRBV5-6; perhaps TRBD2 as D (5 bases). The CDR3 has 12 amino acids. With 4 bases removed from V and 10 bases from J, the gap between germline ends came to 12 bases. Germline V gene sequence: CDR1 SGHDT, CDR2 YYEEEE. The CDR3 region is CASSPTSGEQFF. CDR3 DNA: TGTGCCAGCAGCCCGACTTCGGGAGAGCAGTTCTTC.

The rearrangement links TRBV11-3 to TRBJ2-1; D is ambiguous. Germline V gene lookup returns CDR1 SGHNT and CDR2 YENEEA. V lost 1 base and J 6 bases, leaving 13 bases between the germline ends. The CDR3 runs to 15 residues. CDR3 residues: CASSLGDLGGNEQFF. The CDR3 DNA reads as TGTGCCAGCAGCTTAGGCGACTTGGGCGGCAATGAGCAGTTCTTC.

V usage is TRBV6-1 and J usage is TRBJ1-3, with TRBD1 matching 9 bases. Per the germline V gene, CDR1 is MNHNS and CDR2 is SASEGT. The CDR3 consists of 17 residues. V gave up 0 bases and J gave up 0 bases; unmatched junction bases: 3. The chain's CDR3 is CASSEARDRDSGNTIYF. CDR3 bases: TGTGCCAGCAGTGAAGCCCGGGACAGGGACTCTGGAAACACCATATATTTT.

The J gene is TRBJ2-5, the V gene TRBV7-2; D is uncertain. The germline V gene encodes CDR1 SGHTA and CDR2 FQGNSA. Trimming stripped 1 base from V and 7 bases from J, with 13 bases between. This CDR3 is 14 amino acids long. The CDR3: CASSLDLEYGTQYF. The CDR3 DNA reads as TGTGCCAGCAGCTTAGACCTAGAGTACGGGACCCAGTACTTC.

CDR3 nucleotides: TGTGCCAGCAGTGAACAGGGATCCTACGAGCAGTACTTC. This codes for CASSEQGSYEQYF. The chain carries TRBV5-4 and TRBJ2-7; tentative D call: TRBD1 (6 bases). The CDR3 covers 13 residues. V was pared by 5 bases and J by 1 base, with 10 bases between. CDR1 is SGHNT and CDR2 is YYREEE in the germline V gene (reference sequence). The entire variable domain, with the rest obtained from reference TRBV5-4 and TRBJ2-7, is as follows: ETGVTQSPTHLIKTRGQQVTLRCSSQSGHNTVSWYQQALGQGPQFIFQYYREEENGRGNFPPRFSGLQFPNYSSELNVNALELDDSALYLCASSEQGSYEQYFGPGTRLTVT.

The gene calls are TRBV5-6 and TRBJ1-1; TRBD1 agrees at 7 bases. V trimming: 4 bases; J trimming: 4 bases; junction bases outside the gene matches: 16. Germline V CDR1 and CDR2: SGHDT, YYEEEE. CDR3 length equals 17 residues. The CDR3 region is CASSTQGTEGPRTEAFF. The CDR3 DNA sequence: TGTGCCAGCAGCACCCAAGGGACAGAAGGCCCCCGCACTGAAGCTTTCTTT.

CDR3 loop: CASSLGTAVLAYGYTF. The DNA of the CDR3 is TGTGCCAGCAGCTTGGGAACAGCCGTCCTCGCCTATGGCTACACCTTC. The rearrangement uses TRBV5-5 and TRBJ1-2; D gene ambiguous. The V gene's germline CDR1 is SGHKS and CDR2 YYEKEE (reference sequence). V was shortened by 0 bases and J by 4 bases, with 16 bases between the two germline ends. The CDR3 consists of 16 residues.

The chain carries TRBV6-5 and TRBJ1-6; D is undetermined. The V gene's germline CDR1 is MNHEY and CDR2 SVGAGI. The CDR3 runs 16 residues. Trimming cost V 3 bases and J 0 bases, with 9 bases left between them. For the CDR3, the DNA is TGTGCCAGCAGTTATGCCGGGAGCTCCTATAATTCACCCCTCCACTTT. Amino acids: CASSYAGSSYNSPLHF.

The count of this clone is one. V is TRBV5-1 and J is TRBJ2-5; TRBD2 might be the D (6 bases). CDR3 length: 15 amino acids. Per germline, CDR1 SGHRS and CDR2 YFSETQ. Trimming took 6 bases from V and 1 from J, leaving 16 bases between them. The CDR3 loop is CASTVGRGFQETQYF. The CDR3 DNA reads as TGCGCCAGCACCGTCGGTCGGGGGTTCCAAGAGACCCAGTACTTC.

The rearrangement joins TRBV28 to TRBJ1-2, with unresolved D. With 3 bases removed from V and 3 bases from J, the gap between germline ends came to 11 bases. The CDR3 covers 14 residues. Germline V gives CDR1 MDHEN, CDR2 SYDVKM. CDR3 bases: TGTGCCAGCAGTTTCCGATCCAGTTACTATGGCTACACCTTC. This encodes CASSFRSSYYGYTF.

The chain recombines TRBV9 with TRBJ2-5; 8 nucleotides align to TRBD2. V lost 0 bases, J lost 4 bases, and 2 bases stayed unmatched. This CDR3 contains 14 residues. CDR1 and CDR2 (germline): SGDLS, YYNGEE. The CDR3 DNA is TGTGCCAGCAGCGTAGCGGGGGGGCCAGAGACCCAGTACTTC. Its translation: CASSVAGGPETQYF.

The chain joins TRBV14 to TRBJ2-1; the D gene is possibly TRBD2 (5 bases). CDR1 is SGHDN and CDR2 is FVKESK in the germline V gene. This CDR3 region has 16 residues. The V end was cut by 1 base, the J end by 5 bases, with 15 bases between. CDR3 region: CASSQVEGGYHNEQFF. The CDR3 coding sequence is TGTGCCAGCAGCCAAGTAGAGGGTGGGTACCACAATGAGCAGTTCTTC.

This clone was observed once. The chain joins TRBV10-3 to TRBJ2-7, with TRBD2 identical over 14 bases. Germline values: CDR1 ENHRY, CDR2 SYGVKD. Trimming removed 6 bases from V and 4 bases from J; junction bases left unmatched: 5. The CDR3 runs to 15 residues. In DNA form, the CDR3 reads TGTGCCATCAGACGGACTAGCGGGGGGCCGTACGAGCAGTACTTC. Encoded protein: CAIRRTSGGPYEQYF.

The genes are TRBV14 and TRBJ2-5; 7 bases line up with TRBD1. Unmatched junction bases numbered 4, after V lost 4 bases and J lost 2 bases. Germline CDR1 reads SGHDN; CDR2 reads FVKESK. The CDR3 spans 14 residues. In DNA, the CDR3 is TGTGCCAGCAGCCCACCGACAGGGCAAGAGACCCAGTACTTC. Its translation is CASSPPTGQETQYF.

V usage is TRBV6-6 and J usage is TRBJ2-1; 12 bases line up with TRBD2. The CDR3 is made up of 15 amino acids. V trimming: 6 bases; J trimming: 4 bases; junction bases outside the gene matches: 4. In germline, CDR1 is MNHNY, CDR2 SVGAGI (reference sequence). CDR3 region: CASRLAGGKYNEQFF. CDR3 in DNA: TGTGCCAGCAGACTAGCGGGGGGAAAGTACAATGAGCAGTTCTTC.

V is TRBV10-1 and J is TRBJ1-3; D gene unclear. The CDR3 sequence is 17 residues long. V was clipped by 2 bases and J by 2 bases, with 16 bases between them. The germline V gene has CDR1 WNHNN and CDR2 SYGVQD (reference sequence). CDR3 residues: CASSEGVGTTPGNTIYF. The DNA for the CDR3 is TGCGCCAGCAGTGAGGGGGTCGGAACCACCCCTGGAAACACCATATATTTT.

The CDR3 loop reads CASSPSSGSSYEQYF. The CDR3 DNA reads as TGTGCCAGCAGCCCGTCTAGCGGTTCGTCCTACGAGCAGTACTTC. The V and J genes are TRBV7-2 and TRBJ2-7, with 7 bases matching TRBD2. With V trimmed by 5 bases and J by 1 base, 8 bases remained unmatched. This CDR3 is built from 15 residues. Germline V lookup: CDR1 SGHTA, CDR2 FQGNSA.

The genes are TRBV5-1 and TRBJ2-7, with D possibly matching TRBD2 (6 bases). Per germline, CDR1 SGHRS and CDR2 YFSETQ. Trimming stripped 5 bases from V and 4 bases from J, with 19 bases between. The CDR3 runs to 15 residues. In DNA form, the CDR3 reads TGCGCCAGCAGATATACCCCGGGGGAGGATTACGAGCAGTACTTC. Translation: CASRYTPGEDYEQYF.